The present T cell receptor beta chain was sequenced within a study of T-cell reconstitution after alpha-beta-depleted transplantation in children. Using unique molecular identifiers, the investigators prepared the TCRbeta library. MiXCR, applied by TCRdb to the PCR reads, yields one record per CDR3 protein. The data contain hundreds of thousands of distinct CDR3 sequences, around 9.6% of them seen just once; the ten biggest clones take up over 5%. There are many counts of this clonotype. There are 14 residues in the CDR3. Per germline, CDR1 DFQATT and CDR2 SNEGSKA (reference sequence). J gave up 7 bases and V 4 bases, and 3 bases lay outside the gene matches.

The TCR was taken from a human donor who donated a stem cell graft to a child with acute lymphoblastic leukemia. The sample was PBMCs from the stem cell graft donor, taken from the stem cell graft. The chain has TRBV20-1 and TRBJ2-2; TRBD2 aligns across 13 bases. As DNA, the CDR3 is TGCAGTGCTATGGGGACTAGCGGGATCGGGGAGCTGTTTTTT. Its protein product is CSAMGTSGIGELFF.